This record concerns one T cell receptor beta chain sequence. Its antigen remains unidentified. The assay used was immunoSEQ (version v3.0), run at survey level. The table came from immunoSEQ multiplex PCR; TCRdb's copy has only in-frame clones and leaves some out. There are approximately 20,000 clones in the sample; roughly 84% occur only once, and approximately 5.9% lies in the top ten. The data were obtained in a study of long-term antiretroviral therapy in people with HIV. The study, taken as a whole, reports: Repertoires in HIV (unlike those of controls) had narrower CDR3 length ranges. Post-ART samples showed increased diversity that remained below transplant donor control levels. Drawn between about 2004 and 2017, the blood was possibly obtained under older ART regimens.

V lost 5 bases and J lost 7, with 25 bases in between. CDR1 SGHTA and CDR2 FQGNSA come from the germline V gene. This CDR3 has 17 residues. Per donor, a minimum of one pre-ART and a minimum of two post-ART PBMC samples were available. The chain uses TRBV7-2 and TRBJ2-3, with D unclear. This specimen consisted of unsorted PBMCs, obtained 0.6 years after starting antiretroviral therapy. The receptor comes from a man aged 55-75 years with HIV. This CDR3 reads CASSGPSSGVGWNTQYF. Here the CDR3 DNA reads TGTGCCAGCAGCGGACCCTCTAGTGGCGTCGGATGGAATACGCAGTATTTT.